This is a list of T cell receptor beta chains from one sample in a study of T cell changes during pregnancy in multiple sclerosis. The protocol was immunoSEQ multiplex PCR, while the TCRdb copy is restricted to in-frame clones and leaves out a portion. The sample lists 95,000 to 100,000 clones; around 92% were seen once. Sequences were derived from peripheral blood, sampled in the second trimester of pregnancy. These receptors were taken from a female donor with multiple sclerosis, enrolled in a pregnancy study. Each CDR3 is given with its conserved first and last residue. A D gene is named only where the DNA matches it firmly. A row's size may be missing; if present it is once, few, many or a size class.

V,D,size,J,DNA,CDR3
TRBV5-1,TRBD2,-,TRBJ2-7,TGCGCCAGCAGCTGGACCGGGAGGGCCATCTACGAGCAGTACTTC,CASSWTGRAIYEQYF
TRBV18,-,once,TRBJ1-2,TGTGCCAGCTCACCACGGAGGGTTGAGGGTGGCTACACCTTC,CASSPRRVEGGYTF
TRBV19,TRBD2,-,TRBJ2-2,TGTGCCAGTCGAGGCGGGAGGGCCCCAAACACCGGGGAGCTGTTTTTT,CASRGGRAPNTGELFF
TRBV27,-,-,TRBJ2-1,TGTGCCAGCACAGTTAAAGGGGTTACCGACAATGAGCAGTTCTTC,CASTVKGVTDNEQFF
TRBV18,TRBD1,-,TRBJ1-5,TGTGCCAGCTCACCAGGACAGGTTCTCGTTAATCAGCCCCAGCATTTT,CASSPGQVLVNQPQHF
TRBV28,TRBD2,-,TRBJ2-3,TGTGCCAGCAGCCAGAACGGACTAGCGGGACCCCCGAATCCCACAGATACGCAGTATTTT,CASSQNGLAGPPNPTDTQYF
TRBV20-1,-,-,TRBJ1-1,TGCAGTGGGCAGGGTATCACTGAAGCTTTCTTT,CSGQGITEAFF
TRBV13,-,-,TRBJ2-7,TGTGCCAGCAGCGACTGGGACAATGGAACCTACGAGCAGTACTTC,CASSDWDNGTYEQYF
TRBV20-1,-,-,TRBJ1-4,TGCAGTGCTAGGGGGCCCACCAGGTGGGGTTTT,CSARGPTRWGF
TRBV6-5,-,-,TRBJ2-1,TGTGCCAGCACTGCCCAGGGGGGAAATGAGCAGTTCTTC,CASTAQGGNEQFF
TRBV25-1,-,once,TRBJ2-7,TGTGCCAGCAGGATTTCAGGTTACGAGCAGTACTTC,CASRISGYEQYF
TRBV20-1,-,-,TRBJ2-7,TGCAGTGCTCCTAAAGCGTGGGAGCAGTACTTC,CSAPKAWEQYF
TRBV12-5,-,once,TRBJ2-1,TGTGCTAGTTCATCAGGGATTACCTACAATGAGCAGTTCTTC,CASSSGITYNEQFF
TRBV27,-,-,TRBJ1-2,TGTGCCAGCAGTGGGGGGTCTAACTATGGCTACACCTTC,CASSGGSNYGYTF
TRBV4-2,TRBD1,-,TRBJ2-5,TGTGCCAGCAGCCAAGCGGGTCAGGGGGTTGAGACCCAGTACTTC,CASSQAGQGVETQYF
TRBV5-4,-,-,TRBJ2-5,TGTGCCAGCAGTGGGGGAGTAACAGGGGAGACCCAGTACTTC,CASSGGVTGETQYF
TRBV6-6,TRBD1,few,TRBJ1-5,TGTGCCAGCAGTTACGGGACAGGGAATCAGCCCCAGCATTTT,CASSYGTGNQPQHF
TRBV28,TRBD1,once,TRBJ2-3,TGTGCCAGCAGCTTAGCAGGGACAGCGTTCACAGATACGCAGTATTTT,CASSLAGTAFTDTQYF
TRBV2,TRBD1,-,TRBJ1-2,TGTGCCAGCAGTGAAGTGGGACAGGGAGGCTATGGCTACACCTTC,CASSEVGQGGYGYTF
TRBV30,TRBD1,-,TRBJ1-5,TGTGCCTGGAGTGTAGGCAGGGGGCCCAATCAGCCCCAGCATTTT,CAWSVGRGPNQPQHF
TRBV19,-,-,TRBJ2-3,TGTGCCAGTAGTATAGGAGGTACCGATACGCAGTATTTT,CASSIGGTDTQYF
TRBV7-9,TRBD1,-,TRBJ2-7,TGTGCCAGCAGCTCCTTAGGGGACAGGGGGCTCGAGCAGTACTTC,CASSSLGDRGLEQYF
TRBV27,-,-,TRBJ1-1,TGTGCCAGCAGCGTATTAGGACAGCCCGCTTTCAACACTGAAGCTTTCTTT,CASSVLGQPAFNTEAFF
TRBV10-2,TRBD2,-,TRBJ2-7,TGCGCCAGCAGTTCTAGCGGCCCCTTGCCCTACGAGCAGTACTTC,CASSSSGPLPYEQYF
TRBV5-1,TRBD2,-,TRBJ2-3,TGCGCCAGCAATGAACTAGCGGGAGTCAAATCAGATACGCAGTATTTT,CASNELAGVKSDTQYF
TRBV28,-,-,TRBJ1-1,TGTGCCAGCAGCTCCCCCCTCTATGAAGCTTTCTTT,CASSSPLYEAFF
TRBV5-1,-,-,TRBJ2-1,TGCGCCAGCAGCTTTACAGGTCTCAACAATGAGCAGTTCTTC,CASSFTGLNNEQFF
TRBV10-2,-,-,TRBJ2-7,TGCGCCACGGGTGCAGGGATCGAGCAGTACTTC,CATGAGIEQYF
TRBV28,-,-,TRBJ2-7,TGTGCCAGCAGATTAGGCGGGTCCTACGAGCAGTACTTC,CASRLGGSYEQYF
TRBV29-1,TRBD1,-,TRBJ1-1,TGCAGCGTTGAAGAAGGGGCAGGGGGAACTGAAGCTTTCTTT,CSVEEGAGGTEAFF
TRBV5-4,TRBD2,-,TRBJ2-7,TGTGCCAGCAGCTTGGGGGGACTAGCGGGAGTTTCCGAGCAGTACTTC,CASSLGGLAGVSEQYF
TRBV30,TRBD1,-,TRBJ2-1,TGTGCCTGGAGTGGAGGGGGCCCGAACCTCAATTACAATCAGCAGTTCTTC,CAWSGGGPNLNYNQQFF
TRBV27,-,-,TRBJ2-7,TGTGCCAGCAGTGTCTCGGGACAAAGCTACGAGCAGTACTTC,CASSVSGQSYEQYF
TRBV27,-,-,TRBJ1-1,TGTGCCAGCAGTTTAGGGTCAGGCGTCCTGAACACTGAAGCTTTCTTT,CASSLGSGVLNTEAFF
TRBV19,TRBD1,-,TRBJ2-7,TGTGCCAGTAGCGACAGGGGGGGCGACGAGCAGTACTTC,CASSDRGGDEQYF
TRBV4-1,-,once,TRBJ2-7,TGCGCCAGCAGCCAAGTGCGGGCGGGGGAGCAGTACTTC,CASSQVRAGEQYF
TRBV28,TRBD1,-,TRBJ2-1,TGTGCCAGCAGTTTCGGACAGGCCTACAATGAGCAGTTCTTC,CASSFGQAYNEQFF
TRBV2,-,-,TRBJ1-2,TGTGCCAGCAGTGAGAGGGATGGCTACACCTTC,CASSERDGYTF